The 19 T cell receptor beta chains below were found in one sample sequenced in a study of read filtering for tumor transcriptome and immune sequencing. This library used roughly 400 ng RNA and molecular barcoded adaptors spanning alpha/delta and beta/gamma chains. TCRdb itself ran the reads through MiXCR, one entry per CDR3 protein. This table holds 100,000 to 150,000 distinct CDR3 sequences, roughly 13% found once. The sequenced sample was a population of CD138-negative cells sorted from bone marrow. The receptors come from a donor aged 40 or older with multiple myeloma.

This clonotype was counted many times. DNA for the CDR3: TGTGCCAGCAGCTTGTTCCTACAAAACTCCTACAATGAGCAGTTCTTC. It specifies CASSLFLQNSYNEQFF. V and J are TRBV5-5 and TRBJ2-1; no firm D call. This CDR3 comprises 16 residues. V lost 1 base and J 0 bases, leaving 11 bases between the germline ends. In germline, CDR1 is SGHKS, CDR2 YYEKEE (reference sequence).

On this clonotype: A much larger clone sits a single nucleotide away, making a read error possible. V usage is TRBV18 and J usage is TRBJ2-3; the D gene is possibly TRBD2 (5 bases). Germline V lookup: CDR1 KGHSH, CDR2 LQKENI. The CDR3 totals 16 residues. Trimming left V 0 bases short and J 0 bases short, with 10 bases between. The CDR3 sequence: CASSPPGGPSTDTQYF. DNA of the CDR3: TGTGCCAGCTCACCACCGGGCGGGCCGAGCACAGATACGCAGTATTTT.

This clonotype occurred a few times. A single base separates this from a much larger clone, so it may be a read error. The J gene is TRBJ2-1, the V gene TRBV20-1; weak D call: TRBD1 (6 bases). This CDR3 spans 16 amino acids. The V gene's germline CDR1 is DFQATT and CDR2 SNEGSKA (reference sequence). The CDR3 region is CSARALTGHNYNGQFF. DNA for the CDR3: TGCAGTGCTAGAGCCCTCACGGGACACAACTACAATGGGCAGTTCTTC.

This clonotype was detected ten times or more. The CDR3 sequence is CASSKNGRLGTGELFF. Written as DNA, the CDR3 is TGTGCCAGCAGCAAAAACGGAAGACTTGGTACCGGGGAGCTGTTTTTT. The chain joins TRBV27 to TRBJ2-2; unclear D gene. Between the trimmed V and J ends, which lost 6 bases and 5 bases, there was a span of 19 bases. Germline values: CDR1 MNHEY, CDR2 SMNVEV (reference sequence). This CDR3 contains 16 residues.

This clonotype was counted many times. Because the CDR3 is missing its conserved closing phenylalanine or tryptophan, this is likely a read error. The chain recombines TRBV10-1 with TRBJ2-1; 8 bases are a match to TRBD2. V was pared by 6 bases and J by 6 bases, with 1 base of the junction left unmatched. The CDR3 is 12 residues long. Germline CDR1 reads WNHNN; CDR2 reads SYGVQD (reference sequence). DNA for the CDR3: TGCGCCAGCAGCGGGAGGGCCAATGAGCAGTTCCTC. Residues: CASSGRANEQFL.

In its sample, this clonotype was seen many times. The V call is TRBV29-1, the J call TRBJ2-2, with 10 bases that match TRBD2. V shed 2 bases and J 3 bases; nucleotides not matched to a gene: 3. This CDR3 spans 15 amino acids. Germline V gene lookup returns CDR1 SQVTM and CDR2 ANQGSEA. The chain's CDR3 is CSVEKRGGDTGELFF. CDR3 bases: TGCAGCGTTGAAAAGCGGGGGGGGGACACCGGGGAGCTGTTTTTT.

This clonotype was observed a handful of times. This sequence joins TRBV6-1 and TRBJ2-3, with 8 bases aligning to TRBD2. Unmatched junction bases numbered 8, after V lost 7 bases and J lost 5 bases. The CDR3 is 14 residues long. Germline values: CDR1 MNHNS, CDR2 SASEGT. CDR3 nucleotides: TGTGCCAGCAATTCGGGCGGGAGGATAGATACGCAGTATTTT. This sequence encodes CASNSGGRIDTQYF.

This clonotype was observed many times. The chain has TRBV7-9 and TRBJ2-1; 7 positions agree with TRBD1. This CDR3 is 16 amino acids long. The V gene end was trimmed by 5 bases and the J gene end by 1 base; junction bases not matched to a gene: 8. CDR1 SEHNR and CDR2 FQNEAQ come from the germline V gene (reference sequence). The CDR3 bases are TGTGCCAGCAGCCCAGGGACAGAAAGTTCCTACAATGAGCAGTTCTTC. This gives the protein CASSPGTESSYNEQFF.

To note about this clonotype: Given a much more abundant clone one base away, this may be a read error. CDR3 nucleotides: TGCAGCGCCCGAGCGAACTCCCACCAGACCCAGCATTTT. Its protein is CSARANSHQTQHF. The V call is TRBV29-1, the J call TRBJ1-5; no clear D gene. V was trimmed by 7 bases and J by 11 bases, leaving 21 bases between them. Germline V CDR1 and CDR2: SQVTM, ANQGSEA. The CDR3 length is 13 residues. Using reference TRBV29-1 and TRBJ1-5 for the parts outside the CDR3, the full variable domain is SAVISQKPSRDICQRGTSLTIQCQVDSQVTMMFWYRQQPGQSLTLIATANQGSEATYESGFVIDKFPISRPNLTFSTLTVSNMSPEDSSIYLCSARANSHQTQHFGDGTRLSIL.

This clonotype was seen ten or more times. This rearrangement joins TRBV2 to TRBJ2-7, with 10 bases fitting TRBD2. The germline gives CDR1 SNHLY, CDR2 FYNNEI. The CDR3 is 17 residues long. Trimming removed 4 bases from V and 4 bases from J; junction bases left unmatched: 13. CDR3: CASSGGLAAWVGYEQYF. CDR3 DNA sequence: TGTGCCAGCAGTGGCGGACTAGCGGCTTGGGTGGGATACGAGCAGTACTTC.

This clonotype was detected many times. The CDR3 DNA follows: TGTGCCAGCAGCCGGAAGAACACCGGGGAGCTGTTTTTT. Protein product: CASSRKNTGELFF. This chain uses TRBV3-1 with TRBJ2-2; no definite D call. Deletions cut 4 bases from V and 1 base from J, with 4 bases between. Germline V lookup: CDR1 LGHDT, CDR2 YNNKEL (reference sequence). The CDR3 length is 13 residues.

The CDR3 region is CAGSLVVVRTDTQYF. Here the CDR3 DNA reads TGTGCCGGTAGCTTAGTTGTCGTCCGCACAGATACGCAGTATTTT. The chain combines TRBV7-9 with TRBJ2-3; the D is unclear. Germline V lookup: CDR1 SEHNR, CDR2 FQNEAQ (reference sequence). Trimming left V 11 bases short and J 1 base short, with 19 bases between. The CDR3 covers 15 residues.

About this clonotype itself: Possible read error: a much larger clone is one base away. J is TRBJ2-7 and V is TRBV14; D is possibly TRBD1 (6 bases). The germline V gene encodes CDR1 SGHDN and CDR2 FVKESK. This CDR3 has 15 amino acids. CDR3 nucleotides: TGTGCCTGCAGCCATATGTCACAGGGAAACTACGAGCAGTACTTC. Translating gives CACSHMSQGNYEQYF.

The table lists this clonotype with many counts. The chain is built from TRBV20-1 and TRBJ2-5, with D unclear. The CDR3 length is 14 residues. V shed 6 bases and J shed 5 bases, with 19 bases lying between them. CDR1 is DFQATT and CDR2 is SNEGSKA in the germline V gene (reference sequence). CDR3: CSARAQAGRETQYF. In nucleotides, the CDR3 is TGCAGTGCCCGGGCTCAAGCCGGGCGGGAGACCCAGTACTTC.

This clonotype was seen repeatedly, ten times or more. This chain's CDR3 is CASSLGSGSIRDTQYF. CDR3 coding DNA: TGTGCCAGCAGCTTAGGTAGCGGGAGTATTCGTGATACGCAGTATTTT. V and J are TRBV7-9 and TRBJ2-3; TRBD2 matches 9 bases. Germline CDR1 and CDR2: SEHNR and FQNEAQ (reference sequence). V was clipped by 1 base and J by 6 bases; unmatched bases: 8. The length of the CDR3 is 16 residues.

This clonotype was seen many times. The chain uses TRBV6-5 and TRBJ2-3; D gene ambiguous. The CDR3 is 13 amino acids. Germline V lookup: CDR1 MNHEY, CDR2 SVGAGI. V lost 6 bases, J lost 1 base, and 8 bases lay in between. The CDR3 coding sequence is TGTGCCAGCAGCCAGGTTGGCACAGATACGCAGTATTTT. Protein product: CASSQVGTDTQYF.

The sample holds many counts of this clonotype. V is TRBV29-1 and J is TRBJ2-7; 7 bases map to TRBD2. Trimming cost V 0 bases and J 4 bases; bases outside gene matches: 9. The germline CDR1 and CDR2 sequences are SQVTM and ANQGSEA. There are 15 residues in the CDR3. Here the CDR3 DNA reads TGCAGCGTTGAAGAGTCCCAAAGGGACTATTACGAGCAGTACTTC. This sequence encodes CSVEESQRDYYEQYF.

This clonotype was seen at least ten times. The chain recombines TRBV14 with TRBJ2-1; the match to TRBD2 covers 8 bases. The length of the CDR3 is 14 residues. Germline values: CDR1 SGHDN, CDR2 FVKESK. J lost 7 bases, V lost 1 base, and 3 bases had no gene match. CDR3 DNA: TGTGCCAGCAGCCAAGCCGGCGGGAGGAATGAGCAGTTCTTC. Translation: CASSQAGGRNEQFF.

The sample holds many counts of this clonotype. The rearrangement links TRBV7-9 to TRBJ2-7; 7 nucleotides agree with TRBD1. V dropped 2 bases and J dropped 2; count of bases not matched to a gene: 6. Per germline, CDR1 SEHNR and CDR2 FQNEAQ (reference sequence). The CDR3 runs to 15 residues. The chain's CDR3 is CASSLRDSVPYEQYF. CDR3 coding DNA: TGTGCCAGCAGCTTAAGGGACAGTGTCCCCTACGAGCAGTACTTC.